The text below deals with one T cell receptor (beta chain). Its antigen remains unknown. Repertoires were generated with immunoSEQ multiplex PCR, while TCRdb's copy carries only in-frame clones and drops some. The data hold around 29,000 clones, with roughly nine tenths observed a single time. The V gene's germline CDR1 is ENHRY and CDR2 SYGVKD. After removal of 5 bases from V and 9 bases from J, the junction contained 9 bases not matched to a gene. The CDR3 totals 14 residues. The entry originates in a study of chemoradiotherapy in HPV16-positive cancers. Study details: Candidate HPV-specific T-cell clones and common TCR motifs came from functional assays in two HPV16-positive patients.

General study points: Non-HPV-specific T cells did not expand in tumors during treatment, whereas candidate HPV-specific clones and E7-related motifs did.

Repertoires were sampled repeatedly during chemoradiotherapy. The source material was blood, sampled from a patient who underwent chemoradiotherapy. This TCR was recovered from a human donor with HPV-associated anogenital cancer. This chain connects TRBV10-3 to TRBJ2-7; 11 nucleotides line up with TRBD1. The CDR3: CAISRTGGDQGQYF. The CDR3 DNA follows: TGTGCCATCAGTCGGACAGGGGGCGACCAGGGGCAGTACTTC.